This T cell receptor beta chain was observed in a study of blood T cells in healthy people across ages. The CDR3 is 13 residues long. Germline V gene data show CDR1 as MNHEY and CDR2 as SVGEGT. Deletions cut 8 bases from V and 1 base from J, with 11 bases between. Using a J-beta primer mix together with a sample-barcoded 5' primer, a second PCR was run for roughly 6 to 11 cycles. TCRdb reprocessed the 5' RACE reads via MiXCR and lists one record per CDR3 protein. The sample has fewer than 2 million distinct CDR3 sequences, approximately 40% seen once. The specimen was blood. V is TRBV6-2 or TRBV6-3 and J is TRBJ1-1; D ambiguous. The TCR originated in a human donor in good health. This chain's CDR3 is CASLAPGNTEAFF. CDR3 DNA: TGTGCCAGCTTAGCCCCCGGGAACACTGAAGCTTTCTTT.